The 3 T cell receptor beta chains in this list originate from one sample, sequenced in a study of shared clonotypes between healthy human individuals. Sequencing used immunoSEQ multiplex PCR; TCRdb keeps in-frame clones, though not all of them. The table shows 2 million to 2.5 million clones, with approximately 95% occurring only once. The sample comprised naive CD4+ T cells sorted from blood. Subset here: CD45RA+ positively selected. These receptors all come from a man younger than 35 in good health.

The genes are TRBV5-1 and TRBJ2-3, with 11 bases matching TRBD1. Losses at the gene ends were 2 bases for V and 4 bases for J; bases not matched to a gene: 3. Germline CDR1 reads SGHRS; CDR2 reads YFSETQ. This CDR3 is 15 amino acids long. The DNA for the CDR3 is TGCGCCAGCAGCTTCGGGACAGGGGGACCAGATACGCAGTATTTT. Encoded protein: CASSFGTGGPDTQYF.

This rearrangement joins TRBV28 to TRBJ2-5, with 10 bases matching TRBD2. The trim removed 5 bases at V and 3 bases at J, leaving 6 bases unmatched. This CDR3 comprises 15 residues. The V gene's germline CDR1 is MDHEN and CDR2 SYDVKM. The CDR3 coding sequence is TGTGCCAGCAGTCCGTCTGGACTAGCGGAAGAGACCCAGTACTTC. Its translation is CASSPSGLAEETQYF.

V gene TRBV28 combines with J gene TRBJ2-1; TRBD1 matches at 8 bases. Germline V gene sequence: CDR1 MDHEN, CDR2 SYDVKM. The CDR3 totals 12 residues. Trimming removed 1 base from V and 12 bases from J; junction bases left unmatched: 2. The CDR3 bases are TGTGCCAGCAGTTTATACGACAGGGGGCAGTTCTTC. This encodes CASSLYDRGQFF.